The next 16 T cell receptor beta chains were all read from a single sample in a study of blood T cell repertoires in COVID-19. Profiled with immunoSEQ multiplex PCR; TCRdb holds only in-frame clones, not every one. The table records 45,000 or so clones, 80% to 90% of them present only once. The source material was peripheral blood. These receptor sequences come from a man aged 35-49 years with COVID-19, enrolled during active disease.

V is TRBV5-1 and J is TRBJ1-1; weak D call: TRBD1 (6 bases). The V end was cut by 3 bases, the J end by 0 bases, with 9 bases between. CDR1 SGHRS and CDR2 YFSETQ come from the germline V gene. This CDR3 spans 14 amino acids. DNA of the CDR3: TGCGCCAGCAGCTCCGGACAGTTGAACACTGAAGCTTTCTTT. Translated: CASSSGQLNTEAFF.

The chain recombines TRBV4-1 with TRBJ2-5; D perhaps matches TRBD1 (6 bases). The ends were cut back, 0 bases at V and 5 bases at J, with 13 bases in the middle. The germline CDR1 and CDR2 sequences are MGHRA and YSYEKL. CDR3 length: 15 residues. The CDR3 DNA sequence: TGCGCCAGCAGCCAAGATTCCCAGGGGCGGGAGACCCAGTACTTC. Translating gives CASSQDSQGRETQYF.

The chain uses TRBV2 and TRBJ2-5, with 7 bases aligning to TRBD1. Germline assignment: CDR1 SNHLY and CDR2 FYNNEI. Unmatched junction bases numbered 7, after V lost 10 bases and J lost 2 bases. CDR3 length: 13 residues. CDR3 amino acids: CATGTVPQETQYF. CDR3 coding DNA: TGTGCCACCGGGACAGTCCCGCAAGAGACCCAGTACTTC.

Sample share makes this clone medium-sized (0.01 to 0.1%). V and J are TRBV9 and TRBJ1-6; 8 nucleotides match TRBD1. From germline, CDR1 is SGDLS and CDR2 YYNGEE. The V segment lost 3 bases and the J segment 7 bases; nucleotides outside the gene matches: 3. The CDR3 runs 14 residues. This CDR3 reads CASSDTGGNSPLHF. The CDR3 DNA is TGTGCCAGCAGCGATACAGGGGGGAATTCACCCCTCCACTTT.

This clone was seen once. The CDR3 nucleotides are TGTGCCACCAGTGACCCCGGGGCTAGCGGCGATTACAATGAGCAGTTCTTC. It specifies CATSDPGASGDYNEQFF. J is TRBJ2-1 and V is TRBV24-1; 7 nucleotides align to TRBD2. CDR1 KGHDR and CDR2 SFDVKD come from the germline V gene. V lost 4 bases, J lost 4 bases, and 12 bases stayed unmatched. CDR3 length: 17 amino acids.

The count of this clone is one. The rearrangement links TRBV6-4 to TRBJ1-3; D gene uncertain. V was cut by 1 base and J by 3 bases, with 7 bases left in between. The CDR3 is made up of 14 amino acids. CDR1 and CDR2 from the germline V gene are MRHNA and SNTAGT. The CDR3 sequence: CASSDFPRGNTIYF. The CDR3 coding sequence is TGTGCCAGCAGTGACTTCCCCCGTGGAAACACCATATATTTT.

The V and J genes are TRBV7-9 and TRBJ1-1, with TRBD1 matching 8 bases. The trim removed 5 bases at V and 8 bases at J, leaving 7 bases unmatched. The CDR3 consists of 13 residues. Per germline, CDR1 SEHNR and CDR2 FQNEAQ (reference sequence). The CDR3: CASSTSGTGEAFF. The CDR3 DNA sequence: TGTGCCAGCAGCACATCCGGGACAGGAGAAGCTTTCTTT.

The chain uses TRBV6-1 and TRBJ2-3; D may be TRBD2 (6 bases). Germline CDR1 and CDR2: MNHNS and SASEGT. V lost 4 bases, J lost 6 bases, and 20 bases lay in between. The CDR3 has 16 residues. The DNA of the CDR3 is TGTGCCAGCAGTGGAGAAGTAGGGGAGGTGCGGGATACGCAGTATTTT. As protein: CASSGEVGEVRDTQYF.

This rearrangement joins TRBV5-6 to TRBJ1-3; TRBD1 agrees at 8 bases. Trimming at V came to 3 bases and at J to 1 base, leaving 0 bases not matched to a gene. CDR1 is SGHDT and CDR2 is YYEEEE in the germline V gene. The CDR3 is made up of 14 amino acids. CDR3 DNA: TGTGCCAGCAGCTGGACAGGGTCTGGAAACACCATATATTTT. Translating it yields CASSWTGSGNTIYF.

V is TRBV19 and J is TRBJ2-2; a weak D match, TRBD1 (6 bases). The CDR3 runs to 13 residues. Trimming removed 5 bases from V and 5 bases from J, with 9 bases in between. CDR1 and CDR2 from the germline V gene are LNHDA and SQIVND (reference sequence). CDR3 sequence reads: CASSVGQTGELFF. The CDR3 bases are TGTGCCAGTAGTGTAGGACAGACCGGGGAGCTGTTTTTT.

The sample holds one count of this clone. The chain carries TRBV7-3 and TRBJ2-2; 11 positions match TRBD1. V lost 1 base and J lost 3; bases outside the gene matches: 16. This CDR3 spans 21 amino acids. Germline CDR1 reads SGHTA; CDR2 reads FQGTGA. The CDR3 reads CASSLIAKHPGTGGDTGELFF. The DNA of the CDR3 is TGTGCCAGCAGCTTAATCGCCAAGCACCCTGGGACAGGGGGAGACACCGGGGAGCTGTTTTTT. The whole variable domain, remainder taken from reference TRBV7-3 and TRBJ2-2, is GAGVSQTPSNKVTEKGKYVELRCDPISGHTALYWYRQSLGQGPEFLIYFQGTGAADDSGLPNDRFFAVRPEGSVSTLKIQRTERGDSAVYLCASSLIAKHPGTGGDTGELFFGEGSRLTVL.

This clone has just one count. This chain joins TRBV23-1 and TRBJ2-7; 7 positions agree with TRBD2. TRBV23-1 is assigned to the ORF class and has an uncertain function. V gave up 0 bases and J gave up 0 bases; unmatched junction bases: 11. CDR3 length equals 18 residues. CDR3 amino acids: CASSQSGGSLEVSYEQYF. The CDR3, as DNA: TGCGCCAGCAGTCAATCCGGGGGGAGCCTAGAAGTCTCCTACGAGCAGTACTTC.

The chain carries TRBV5-4 and TRBJ2-2; 10 bases fit TRBD1. The CDR3 consists of 16 residues. The germline gives CDR1 SGHNT, CDR2 YYREEE (reference sequence). Trimming removed 0 bases from V and 1 base from J; junction bases left unmatched: 0. The DNA of the CDR3 is TGTGCCAGCAGCTTGGGGGACAGGGGGAACACCGGGGAGCTGTTTTTT. Amino acid sequence: CASSLGDRGNTGELFF.

This chain connects TRBV2 to TRBJ1-2; D is ambiguous. From germline, CDR1 is SNHLY and CDR2 FYNNEI. This CDR3 spans 14 amino acids. Trimming removed 5 bases at V and 4 bases at J, with 14 bases between. CDR3 amino acids: CASSSRRAGYGYTF. CDR3 coding DNA: TGTGCCAGCAGTTCCCGGCGGGCGGGCTATGGCTACACCTTC. The complete variable domain, with remaining parts taken from reference TRBV2 and TRBJ1-2, reads EPEVTQTPSHQVTQMGQEVILRCVPISNHLYFYWYRQILGQKVEFLVSFYNNEISEKSEIFDDQFSVERPDGSNFTLKIRSTKLEDSAMYFCASSSRRAGYGYTFGSGTRLTVV.

The chain couples TRBV19 to TRBJ1-1, with 8 bases matching TRBD1. The CDR3 runs 15 residues. CDR1 and CDR2 (germline): LNHDA, SQIVND (reference sequence). V shed 6 bases, J shed 3 bases, and the junction held 9 bases outside the gene matches. CDR3 sequence (DNA): TGTGCCAGTAGAAGAGTCCCGACAGGGGACACTGAAGCTTTCTTT. Translation gives CASRRVPTGDTEAFF.

The V and J genes are TRBV12-3 or TRBV12-4 and TRBJ1-1; maybe TRBD1 (6 bases). V was shortened by 6 bases and J by 3 bases, with 11 bases between the two germline ends. CDR3 length: 13 amino acids. CDR3 sequence reads: CASRTGIDTEAFF. The CDR3 bases are TGTGCCAGCAGAACAGGGATTGACACTGAAGCTTTCTTT.